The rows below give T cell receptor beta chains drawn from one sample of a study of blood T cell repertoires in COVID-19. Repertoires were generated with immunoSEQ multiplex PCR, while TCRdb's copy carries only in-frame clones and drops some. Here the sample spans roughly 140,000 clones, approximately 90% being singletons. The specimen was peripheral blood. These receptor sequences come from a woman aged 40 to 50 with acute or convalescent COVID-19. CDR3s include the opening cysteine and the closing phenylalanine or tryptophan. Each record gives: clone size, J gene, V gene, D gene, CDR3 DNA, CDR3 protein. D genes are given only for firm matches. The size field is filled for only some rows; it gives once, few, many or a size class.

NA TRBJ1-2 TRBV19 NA TGTGCCAGTAGTATAATCGGGACTCTGGATGGCTACACCTTC CASSIIGTLDGYTF
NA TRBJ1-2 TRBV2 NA TGTGCCAGCAAGCGCGGAAACTATGGCTACACCTTC CASKRGNYGYTF
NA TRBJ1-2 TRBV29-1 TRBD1 TGCAGCGTCGAACGGGACAGGGGGGACTATGGCTACACCTTC CSVERDRGDYGYTF
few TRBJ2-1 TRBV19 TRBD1 TGTGCCAGTAGTCTACAGACAGGGCCCAATGAGCAGTTCTTC CASSLQTGPNEQFF
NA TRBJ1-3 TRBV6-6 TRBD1 TGTGCCAGCAGCCAGGGACAGGGGGGAAACACCATATATTTT CASSQGQGGNTIYF
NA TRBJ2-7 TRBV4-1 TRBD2 TGCGCCAGCAGCCGCCTGTTTGGCGGGAGCCCCTACGAGCAGTACTTC CASSRLFGGSPYEQYF
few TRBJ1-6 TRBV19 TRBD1 TGTGCCAGTAGTAGCGGGACAGGGGGCTTACCCCTCCACTTT CASSSGTGGLPLHF
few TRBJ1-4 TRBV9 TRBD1 TGTGCCAGCAGCGGGGGACAGCCCGGTCGACTGTTTTTT CASSGGQPGRLFF
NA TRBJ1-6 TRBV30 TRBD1 TGTGCCTGGAGCAGAAGGGACAGGGAAAGGCCACCCCTCCACTTT CAWSRRDRERPPLHF
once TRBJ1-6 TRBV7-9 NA TGTGCCAGCAGGACCAGGGGCCCGGGTTATAATTCACCCCTCCACTTT CASRTRGPGYNSPLHF
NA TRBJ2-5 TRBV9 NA TGTGCCAGCAGCGTATCGGGGGGCCTGGAGACCCAGTACTTC CASSVSGGLETQYF
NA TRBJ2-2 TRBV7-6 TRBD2 TGTGCCAGCAGCTTCCTAGCGGGGGGCAACACCGGGGAGCTGTTTTTT CASSFLAGGNTGELFF
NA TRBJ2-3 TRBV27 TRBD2 TGTGCCAGCAGTTTAAGGTCAGGGGGGGGACTAGCGGGAGCTGATACGCAGTATTTT CASSLRSGGGLAGADTQYF
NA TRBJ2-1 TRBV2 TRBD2 TGTGCCAGCAGCGCCTTAGCGGGGGGGGACTACAATGAGCAGTTCTTC CASSALAGGDYNEQFF
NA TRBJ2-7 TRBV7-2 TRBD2 TGTGCCAGCAGCTTAGCACTAGCGGGGGGCGGAAGCTACGAGCAGTACTTC CASSLALAGGGSYEQYF
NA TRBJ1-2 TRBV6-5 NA TGTGCCAGCAGTTCCGGGGGTAGTGGCTACACCTTC CASSSGGSGYTF
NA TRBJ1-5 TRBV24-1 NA TGTGCCACCAGTGCCCTTGGGCGCAATCAGCCCCAGCATTTT CATSALGRNQPQHF
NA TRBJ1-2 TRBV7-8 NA TGTGCCAGCAGCTTAGACTTACCCGGAGGGGTCGGCTACACCTTC CASSLDLPGGVGYTF
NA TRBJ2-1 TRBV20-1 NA TGCAGTGCTAGTTCCCCGAGGAACAATGAGCAGTTCTTC CSASSPRNNEQFF
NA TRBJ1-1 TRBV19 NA TGTGCCAGTAGCGACGCAGGGGTGAACACTGAAGCTTTCTTT CASSDAGVNTEAFF
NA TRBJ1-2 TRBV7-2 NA TGTGCCAGCAGCTTAGACCACATGCCCTGGGGCTACACCTTC CASSLDHMPWGYTF
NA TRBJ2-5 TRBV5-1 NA TGCGCCAGCAACCCAGGGAGGACCCAAGAGACCCAGTACTTC CASNPGRTQETQYF